This TCR beta chain derives from a study of T cells after yellow fever vaccination. Notes on the study in general: Contamination of FACS-sorted repertoires by abundant clonotypes from the bulk population could occur. Most clones from primary vaccination were detected again post-booster (roughly 96% CD4, roughly 85% CD8).

The CDR3 loop spans 15 amino acids. Trimming cost V 4 bases and J 3 bases; bases outside gene matches: 6. From germline, CDR1 is SGDLS and CDR2 YYNGEE. TCRdb processed the 5' RACE reads anew with MiXCR; each CDR3 protein has one entry. There are fewer than 450,000 distinct CDR3 sequences in the sample; about 7.8% occur only once, and around 17% lies in the top ten. This clonotype has more than one count but fewer than ten. Its antigen is unidentified. The chain combines TRBV9 with TRBJ2-1, with TRBD1 matching over 8 bases. The sequence came from a young man who received the YFV17D yellow fever vaccine. Sequencing was performed on PBMCs, taken more than 35 days after the first yellow fever vaccination. DNA for the CDR3: TGTGCCAGCAGCCCTGGGGACAGGATCTACAATGAGCAGTTCTTC. Translation: CASSPGDRIYNEQFF.